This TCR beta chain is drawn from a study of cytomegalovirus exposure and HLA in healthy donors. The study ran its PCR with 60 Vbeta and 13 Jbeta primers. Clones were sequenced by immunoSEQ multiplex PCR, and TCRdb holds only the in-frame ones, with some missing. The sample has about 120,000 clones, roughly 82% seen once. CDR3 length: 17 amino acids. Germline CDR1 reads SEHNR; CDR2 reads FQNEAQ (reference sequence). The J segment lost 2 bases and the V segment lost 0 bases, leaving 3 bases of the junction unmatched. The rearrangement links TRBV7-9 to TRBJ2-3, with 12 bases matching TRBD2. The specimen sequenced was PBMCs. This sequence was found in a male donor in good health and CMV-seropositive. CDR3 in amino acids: CASSLALAGGNTDTQYF. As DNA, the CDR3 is TGTGCCAGCAGCTTAGCGCTAGCGGGAGGGAACACAGATACGCAGTATTTT.